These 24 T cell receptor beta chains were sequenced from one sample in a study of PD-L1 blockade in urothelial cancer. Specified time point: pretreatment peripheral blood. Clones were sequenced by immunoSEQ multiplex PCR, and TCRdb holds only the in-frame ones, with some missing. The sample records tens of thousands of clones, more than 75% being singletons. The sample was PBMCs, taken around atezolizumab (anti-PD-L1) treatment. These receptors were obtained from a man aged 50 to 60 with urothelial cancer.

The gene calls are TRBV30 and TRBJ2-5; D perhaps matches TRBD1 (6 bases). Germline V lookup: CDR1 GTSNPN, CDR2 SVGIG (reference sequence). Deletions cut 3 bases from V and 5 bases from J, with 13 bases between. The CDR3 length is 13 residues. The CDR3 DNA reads TGTGCCTGGAGGGGGGCTGAAACCGAGACCCAGTACTTC. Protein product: CAWRGAETETQYF.

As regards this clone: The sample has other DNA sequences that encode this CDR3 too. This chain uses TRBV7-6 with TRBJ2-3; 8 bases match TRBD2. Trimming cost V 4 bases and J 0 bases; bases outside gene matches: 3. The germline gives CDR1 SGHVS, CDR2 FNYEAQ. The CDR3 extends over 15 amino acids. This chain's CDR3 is CASSSAGASTDTQYF. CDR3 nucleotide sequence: TGTGCCAGCAGCTCAGCGGGGGCGAGCACAGATACGCAGTATTTT. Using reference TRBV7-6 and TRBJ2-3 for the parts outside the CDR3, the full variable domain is GAGVSQSPRYKVTKRGQDVALRCDPISGHVSLYWYRQALGQGPEFLTYFNYEAQQDKSGLPNDRFSAERPEGSISTLTIQRTEQRDSAMYRCASSSAGASTDTQYFGPGTRLTVL.

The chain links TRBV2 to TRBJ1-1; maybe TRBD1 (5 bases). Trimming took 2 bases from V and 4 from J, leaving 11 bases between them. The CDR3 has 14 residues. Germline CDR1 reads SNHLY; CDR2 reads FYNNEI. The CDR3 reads CASSEQPGPTEAFF. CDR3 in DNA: TGTGCCAGCAGTGAACAGCCAGGGCCCACTGAAGCTTTCTTT.

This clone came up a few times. The CDR3 reads CASSRGGSLHF. The CDR3 DNA sequence: TGTGCCAGCAGCCGCGGGGGGTCCCTCCACTTT. The genes are TRBV7-9 and TRBJ1-6; D possibly corresponds to TRBD1 (5 bases). Trimming removed 5 bases from V and 14 bases from J, with 10 bases in between. CDR3 length: 11 residues. CDR1 and CDR2 from the germline V gene are SEHNR and FQNEAQ (reference sequence).

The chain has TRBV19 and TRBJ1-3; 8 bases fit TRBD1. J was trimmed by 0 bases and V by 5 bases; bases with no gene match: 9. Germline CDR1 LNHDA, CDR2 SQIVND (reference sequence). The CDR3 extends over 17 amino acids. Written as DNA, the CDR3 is TGTGCCAGTAGTCTCCCGGGACAGGCAAACTCTGGAAACACCATATATTTT. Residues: CASSLPGQANSGNTIYF.

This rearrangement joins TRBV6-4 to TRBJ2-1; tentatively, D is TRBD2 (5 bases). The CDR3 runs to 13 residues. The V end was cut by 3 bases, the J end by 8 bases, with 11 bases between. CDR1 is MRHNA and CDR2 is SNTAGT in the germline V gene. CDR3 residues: CASSELSGDEQFF. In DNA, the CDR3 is TGTGCCAGCAGTGAACTTTCCGGGGATGAGCAGTTCTTC.

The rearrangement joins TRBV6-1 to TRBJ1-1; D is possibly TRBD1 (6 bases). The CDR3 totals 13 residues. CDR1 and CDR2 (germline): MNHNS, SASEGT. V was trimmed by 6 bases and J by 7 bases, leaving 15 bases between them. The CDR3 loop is CASSLVDSYEAFF. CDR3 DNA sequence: TGTGCCAGCAGCCTAGTGGACAGTTATGAAGCTTTCTTT.

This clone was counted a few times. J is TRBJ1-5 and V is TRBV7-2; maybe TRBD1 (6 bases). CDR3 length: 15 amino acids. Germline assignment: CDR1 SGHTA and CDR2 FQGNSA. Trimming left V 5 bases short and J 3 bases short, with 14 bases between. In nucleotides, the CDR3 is TGTGCCAGCAGCCCGACCGGGACAAACAATCAGCCCCAGCATTTT. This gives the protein CASSPTGTNNQPQHF.

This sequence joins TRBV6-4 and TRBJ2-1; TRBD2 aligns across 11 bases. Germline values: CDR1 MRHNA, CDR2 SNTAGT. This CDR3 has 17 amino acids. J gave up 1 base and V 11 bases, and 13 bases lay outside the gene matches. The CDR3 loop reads CASRRLAGGGSYNEQFF. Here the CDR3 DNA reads TGTGCCTCCCGGCGGCTAGCGGGAGGTGGGTCCTACAATGAGCAGTTCTTC.

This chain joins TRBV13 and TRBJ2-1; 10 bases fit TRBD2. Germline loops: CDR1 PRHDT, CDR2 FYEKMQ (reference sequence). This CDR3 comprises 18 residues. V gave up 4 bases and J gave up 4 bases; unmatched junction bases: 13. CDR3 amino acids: CASSSAQRGGPVYNEQFF. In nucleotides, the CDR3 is TGTGCCAGCAGCTCAGCCCAGCGGGGGGGCCCCGTTTACAATGAGCAGTTCTTC.

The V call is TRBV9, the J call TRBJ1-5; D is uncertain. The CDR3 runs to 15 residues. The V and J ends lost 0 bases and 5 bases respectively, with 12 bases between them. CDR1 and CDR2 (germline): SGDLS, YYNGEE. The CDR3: CASSVAGESYQPQHF. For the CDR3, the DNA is TGTGCCAGCAGCGTAGCCGGGGAGAGTTATCAGCCCCAGCATTTT.

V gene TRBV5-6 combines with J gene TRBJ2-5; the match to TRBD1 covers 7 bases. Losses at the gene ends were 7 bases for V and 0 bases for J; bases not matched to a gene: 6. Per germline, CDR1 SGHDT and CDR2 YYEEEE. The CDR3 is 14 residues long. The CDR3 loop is CASQRQGHQETQYF. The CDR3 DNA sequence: TGTGCCAGCCAACGACAGGGACACCAAGAGACCCAGTACTTC. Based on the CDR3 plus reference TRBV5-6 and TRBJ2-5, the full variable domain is DAGVTQSPTHLIKTRGQQVTLRCSPKSGHDTVSWYQQALGQGPQFIFQYYEEEERQRGNFPDRFSGHQFPNYSSELNVNALLLGDSALYLCASQRQGHQETQYFGPGTRLLVL.

The CDR3 protein is CASSPQGGSRNEQYF. The CDR3 DNA sequence: TGTGCCAGCTCACCACAGGGCGGGAGCAGGAACGAGCAGTACTTC. The chain couples TRBV18 to TRBJ2-7; TRBD2 aligns across 7 bases. Germline V CDR1 and CDR2: KGHSH, LQKENI. Trimming cost V 1 base and J 5 bases; bases outside gene matches: 8. CDR3 size: 15 residues.

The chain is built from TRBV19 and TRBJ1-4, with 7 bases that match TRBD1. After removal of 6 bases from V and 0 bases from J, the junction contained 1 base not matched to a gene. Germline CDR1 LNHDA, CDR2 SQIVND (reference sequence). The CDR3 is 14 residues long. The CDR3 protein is CASSTGATNEKLFF. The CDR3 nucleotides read TGTGCCAGTAGCACAGGGGCAACTAATGAAAAACTGTTTTTT.

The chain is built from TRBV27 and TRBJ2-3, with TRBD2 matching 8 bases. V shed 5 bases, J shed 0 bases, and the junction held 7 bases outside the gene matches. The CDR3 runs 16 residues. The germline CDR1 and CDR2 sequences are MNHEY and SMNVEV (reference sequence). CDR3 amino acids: CASSTLAGISTDTQYF. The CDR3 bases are TGTGCCAGCAGTACCCTAGCGGGTATTAGCACAGATACGCAGTATTTT.

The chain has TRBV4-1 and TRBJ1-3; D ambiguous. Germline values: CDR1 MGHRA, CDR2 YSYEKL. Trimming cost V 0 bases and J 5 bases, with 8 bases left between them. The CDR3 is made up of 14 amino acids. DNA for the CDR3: TGCGCCAGCAGCCAAGAAAACACCAGAAACACCATATATTTT. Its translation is CASSQENTRNTIYF.

For the CDR3, the DNA is TGTGCCAGCAGCGGACAGGCATTGGGCAATCAGCCCCAGCATTTT. This translates into CASSGQALGNQPQHF. V is TRBV2 and J is TRBJ1-5, with 7 bases that match TRBD1. V was pared by 6 bases and J by 2 bases, with 7 bases of the junction left unmatched. Germline CDR1 is SNHLY and CDR2 is FYNNEI. The CDR3 is 15 amino acids.

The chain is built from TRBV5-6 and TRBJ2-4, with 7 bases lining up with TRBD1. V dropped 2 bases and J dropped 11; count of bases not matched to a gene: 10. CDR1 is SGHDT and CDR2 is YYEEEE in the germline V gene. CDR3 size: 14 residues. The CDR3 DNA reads TGTGCCAGCAGCTTATCAGGGCCAGGGGGTCTTCAGTACTTC. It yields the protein CASSLSGPGGLQYF.

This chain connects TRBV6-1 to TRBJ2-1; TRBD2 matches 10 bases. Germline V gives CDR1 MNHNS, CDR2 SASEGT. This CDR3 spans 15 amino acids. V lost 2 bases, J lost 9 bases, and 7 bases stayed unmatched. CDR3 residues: CASSEQLAGASEQFF. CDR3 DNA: TGTGCCAGCAGTGAACAGCTAGCGGGAGCGAGTGAGCAGTTCTTC.

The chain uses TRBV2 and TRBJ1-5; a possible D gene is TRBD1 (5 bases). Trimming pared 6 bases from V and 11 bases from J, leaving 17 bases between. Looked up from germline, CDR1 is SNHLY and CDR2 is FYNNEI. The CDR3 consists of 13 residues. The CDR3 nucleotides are TGTGCCAGCAGCAGTGTAGTCCGGGGGACCCAGCATTTT. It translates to CASSSVVRGTQHF. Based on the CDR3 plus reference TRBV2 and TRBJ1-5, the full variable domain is EPEVTQTPSHQVTQMGQEVILRCVPISNHLYFYWYRQILGQKVEFLVSFYNNEISEKSEIFDDQFSVERPDGSNFTLKIRSTKLEDSAMYFCASSSVVRGTQHFGDGTRLSIL.

The CDR3 DNA is TGTGCCAGTAGTACAGAAGGACTAGCGGGAGGGGGTGGAAATGAGCAGTTCTTC. Translating it yields CASSTEGLAGGGGNEQFF. The chain has TRBV19 and TRBJ2-1, with TRBD2 identical over 15 bases. V was clipped by 4 bases and J by 7 bases; unmatched bases: 11. The CDR3 extends over 18 amino acids. The V gene's germline CDR1 is LNHDA and CDR2 SQIVND (reference sequence).

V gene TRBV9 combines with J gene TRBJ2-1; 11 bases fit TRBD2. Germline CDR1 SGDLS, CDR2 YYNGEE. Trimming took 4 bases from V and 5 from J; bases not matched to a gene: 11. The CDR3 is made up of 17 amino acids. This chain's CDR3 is CASSPYWASGRNNEQFF. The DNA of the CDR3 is TGTGCCAGCAGCCCCTATTGGGCTAGCGGGAGGAACAATGAGCAGTTCTTC.

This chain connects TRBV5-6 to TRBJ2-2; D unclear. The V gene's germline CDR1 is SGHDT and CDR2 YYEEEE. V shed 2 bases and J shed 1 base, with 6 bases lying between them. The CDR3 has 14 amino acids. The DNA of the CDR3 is TGTGCCAGCAGCTTCACCGGGAACACCGGGGAGCTGTTTTTT. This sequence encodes CASSFTGNTGELFF.

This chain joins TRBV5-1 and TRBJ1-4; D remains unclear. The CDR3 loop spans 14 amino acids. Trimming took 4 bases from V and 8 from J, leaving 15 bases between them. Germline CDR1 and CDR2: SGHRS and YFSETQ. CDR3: CASSAYWRGEKLFF. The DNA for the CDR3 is TGCGCCAGCAGCGCTTATTGGCGGGGAGAAAAACTGTTTTTT.